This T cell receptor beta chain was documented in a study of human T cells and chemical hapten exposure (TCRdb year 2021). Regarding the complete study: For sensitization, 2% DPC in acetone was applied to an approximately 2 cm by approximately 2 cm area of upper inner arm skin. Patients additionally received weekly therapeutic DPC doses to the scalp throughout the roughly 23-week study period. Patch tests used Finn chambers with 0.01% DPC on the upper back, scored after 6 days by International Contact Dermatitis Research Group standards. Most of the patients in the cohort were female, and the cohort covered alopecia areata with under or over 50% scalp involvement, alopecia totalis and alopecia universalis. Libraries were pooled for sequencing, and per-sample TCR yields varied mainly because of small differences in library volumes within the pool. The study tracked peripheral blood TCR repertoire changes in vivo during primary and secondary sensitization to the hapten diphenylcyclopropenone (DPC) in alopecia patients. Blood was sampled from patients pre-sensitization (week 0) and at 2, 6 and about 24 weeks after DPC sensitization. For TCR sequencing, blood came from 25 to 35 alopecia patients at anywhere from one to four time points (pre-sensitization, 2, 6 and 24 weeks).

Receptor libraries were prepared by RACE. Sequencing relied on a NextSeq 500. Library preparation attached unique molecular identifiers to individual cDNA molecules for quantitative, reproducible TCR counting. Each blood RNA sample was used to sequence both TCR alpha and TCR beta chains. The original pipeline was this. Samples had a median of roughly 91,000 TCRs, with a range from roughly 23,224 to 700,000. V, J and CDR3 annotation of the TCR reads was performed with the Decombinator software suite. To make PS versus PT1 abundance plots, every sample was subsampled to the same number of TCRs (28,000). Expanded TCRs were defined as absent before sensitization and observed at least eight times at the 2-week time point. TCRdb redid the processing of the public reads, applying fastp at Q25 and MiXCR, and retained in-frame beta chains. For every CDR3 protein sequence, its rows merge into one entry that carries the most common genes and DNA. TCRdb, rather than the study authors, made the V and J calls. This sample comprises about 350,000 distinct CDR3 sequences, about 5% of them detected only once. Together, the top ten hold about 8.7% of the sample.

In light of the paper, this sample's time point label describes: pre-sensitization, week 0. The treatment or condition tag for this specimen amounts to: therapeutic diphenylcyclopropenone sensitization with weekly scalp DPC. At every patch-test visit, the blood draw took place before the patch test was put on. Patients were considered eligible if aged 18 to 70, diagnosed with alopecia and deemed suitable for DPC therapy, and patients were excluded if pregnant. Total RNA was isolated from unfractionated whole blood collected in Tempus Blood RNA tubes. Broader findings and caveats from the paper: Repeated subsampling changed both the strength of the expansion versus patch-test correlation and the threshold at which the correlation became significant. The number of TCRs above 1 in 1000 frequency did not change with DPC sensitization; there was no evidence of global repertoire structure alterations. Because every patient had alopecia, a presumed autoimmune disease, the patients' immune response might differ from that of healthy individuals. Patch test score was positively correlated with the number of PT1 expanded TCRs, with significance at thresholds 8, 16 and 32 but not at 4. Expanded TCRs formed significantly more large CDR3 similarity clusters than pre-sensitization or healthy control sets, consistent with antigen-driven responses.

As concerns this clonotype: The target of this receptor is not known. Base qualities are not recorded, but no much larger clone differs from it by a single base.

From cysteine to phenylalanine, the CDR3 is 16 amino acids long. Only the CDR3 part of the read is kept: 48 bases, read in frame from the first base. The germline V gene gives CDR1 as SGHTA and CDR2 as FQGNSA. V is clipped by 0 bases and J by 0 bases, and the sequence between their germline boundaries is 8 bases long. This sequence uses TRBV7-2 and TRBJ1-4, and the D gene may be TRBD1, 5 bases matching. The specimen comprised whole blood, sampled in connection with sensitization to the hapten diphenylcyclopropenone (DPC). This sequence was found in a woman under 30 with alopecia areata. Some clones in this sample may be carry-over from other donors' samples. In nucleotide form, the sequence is TGTGCCAGCAGCTTAGCGGGACCTGCAACTAATGAAAAACTGTTTTTT. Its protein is CASSLAGPATNEKLFF.